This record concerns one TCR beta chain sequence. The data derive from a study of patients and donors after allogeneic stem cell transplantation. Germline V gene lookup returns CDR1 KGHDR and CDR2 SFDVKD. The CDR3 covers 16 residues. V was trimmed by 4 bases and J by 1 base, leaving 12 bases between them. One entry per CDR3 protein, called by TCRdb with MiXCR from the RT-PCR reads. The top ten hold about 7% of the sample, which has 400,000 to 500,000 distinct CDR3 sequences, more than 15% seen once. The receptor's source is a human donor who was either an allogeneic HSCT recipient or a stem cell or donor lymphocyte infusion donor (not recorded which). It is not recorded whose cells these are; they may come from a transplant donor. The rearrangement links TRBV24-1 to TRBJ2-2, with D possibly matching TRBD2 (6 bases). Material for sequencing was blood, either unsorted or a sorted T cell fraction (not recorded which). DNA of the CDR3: TGTGCCACCAGTGACCCGGGCGGGGTGAACACCGGGGAGCTGTTTTTT. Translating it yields CATSDPGGVNTGELFF.